The rows below give T cell receptor beta chains drawn from one sample of a study of human T cells and chemical hapten exposure. TCRdb redid the calling of the RACE reads with MiXCR, one entry per CDR3 protein. The sample carries under 400,000 distinct CDR3 sequences, around 5.5% recorded once. The specimen comprised whole blood, sampled in connection with sensitization to the hapten diphenylcyclopropenone (DPC). The receptors here all came from a woman aged 45-60 years with alopecia areata. Some clones in this sample may be carry-over from other donors' samples. Each CDR3 is given with its conserved first and last residue. A D gene is named only where the DNA matches it firmly. The listing skips clone size in some rows; elsewhere it reads once, few, many or a size class.

NA,TRBV11-1,NA,TRBJ1-1,CASSSTVPPYTEAFF,TGTGCCAGCAGCTCCACAGTGCCTCCCTACACTGAAGCTTTCTTT
NA,TRBV20-1,TRBD1,TRBJ1-2,CSARVTGDTF,TGCAGTGCTAGAGTAACAGGGGACACCTTC
few,TRBV29-1,TRBD2,TRBJ2-1,CSVDRLRGGEEQFF,TGCAGCGTTGACCGGCTCCGGGGGGGGGAAGAGCAGTTCTTC
few,TRBV6-6,NA,TRBJ2-5,CASSDIRGGKGQETQYF,TGTGCCAGCAGTGATATCCGAGGGGGGAAGGGACAAGAGACCCAGTACTTC
few,TRBV6-6,NA,TRBJ1-3,CASSYIWSGNTIYF,TGTGCCAGCAGTTACATCTGGAGCGGAAACACCATATATTTT
NA,TRBV6-1,NA,TRBJ2-3,CASRSGDTDTQYF,TGTGCCAGCAGATCCGGGGACACAGATACGCAGTATTTT
many,TRBV29-1,TRBD2,TRBJ2-7,CSASSGRAYEQYF,TGCAGCGCTTCTAGCGGGAGGGCCTACGAGCAGTACTTC
few,TRBV27,TRBD2,TRBJ2-4,CASSFWGTSGFQAKNIQYF,TGTGCCAGCAGTTTTTGGGGGACTAGCGGATTCCAAGCCAAAAACATTCAGTACTTC
many,TRBV11-2,TRBD2,TRBJ2-3,CASSSGLAGPSTDTQYF,TGTGCCAGCAGCTCAGGACTAGCGGGTCCCAGCACAGATACGCAGTATTTT
many,TRBV9,TRBD2,TRBJ2-1,CASSVEGRAANEQFF,TGTGCCAGCAGCGTAGAGGGGAGGGCCGCAAATGAGCAGTTCTTC
NA,TRBV10-2,NA,TRBJ1-1,CASDDSANTEAFF,TGCGCCAGCGATGACAGCGCGAACACTGAAGCTTTCTTT
few,TRBV5-1,NA,TRBJ2-7,CASSLLSLDPYEQYF,TGCGCCAGCAGCTTGTTATCTTTAGACCCCTACGAGCAGTACTTC
many,TRBV15,TRBD1,TRBJ2-1,CATSRKDRSSYNEQFF,TGTGCCACCAGCAGGAAGGACAGGAGCTCCTACAATGAGCAGTTCTTC
many,TRBV7-9,NA,TRBJ1-1,CASSLADGLNTEAFF,TGTGCCAGCAGCTTAGCGGACGGCCTGAACACTGAAGCTTTCTTT
few,TRBV12-3/TRBV12-4,NA,TRBJ1-3,CASSYEGPSSGNTIYF,TGTGCCAGCAGTTACGAGGGCCCCAGCTCTGGAAACACCATATATTTT
many,TRBV28,TRBD1,TRBJ2-3,CASSFPTRDRGSPSTDTQYF,TGTGCCAGCAGTTTTCCTACTCGGGACAGGGGGAGCCCTAGCACAGATACGCAGTATTTT
NA,TRBV13,TRBD2,TRBJ2-1,CASRPETSGSSAGEQFF,TGTGCCAGCAGGCCTGAGACTAGCGGGAGTTCGGCCGGTGAGCAGTTCTTC
many,TRBV29-1,TRBD1,TRBJ2-1,CSVGRGSYNEQFF,TGCAGCGTTGGCAGGGGGTCTTACAATGAGCAGTTCTTC
many,TRBV7-2,TRBD1,TRBJ2-5,CASSLARTGRETQYF,TGTGCCAGCAGCTTAGCGCGGACAGGGAGAGAGACCCAGTACTTC
few,TRBV3-1,NA,TRBJ1-1,CASSLGSSRNTEAFF,TGTGCCAGCAGCCTAGGAAGTAGTAGGAACACTGAAGCTTTCTTT
many,TRBV6-2/TRBV6-3,TRBD1,TRBJ1-1,CASSYNLRTGTTEAFF,TGTGCCAGCAGTTACAACCTCCGGACAGGGACCACTGAAGCTTTCTTT
few,TRBV5-1,NA,TRBJ2-3,CASKTDLADTQYF,TGCGCCAGCAAGACGGATCTGGCAGATACGCAGTATTTT
many,TRBV7-7,TRBD1,TRBJ2-2,CASSRDRVNAGELFF,TGTGCCAGCAGCCGAGACAGGGTCAATGCCGGGGAGCTGTTTTTT
many,TRBV5-1,NA,TRBJ2-5,CASSLDRWGTQYF,TGCGCCAGCAGCTTGGATAGGTGGGGGACCCAGTACTTC
many,TRBV29-1,NA,TRBJ2-2,CSVGSDYTGELFF,TGCAGCGTTGGGTCAGACTACACCGGGGAGCTGTTTTTT
NA,TRBV6-5,NA,TRBJ1-2,CASSSSGYTF,TGTGCCAGCAGCTCCTCCGGCTACACCTTC
few,TRBV7-2,NA,TRBJ2-7,CASSPISGEQYF,TGTGCCAGCAGCCCGATCTCTGGGGAGCAGTACTTC